Sequencing of this T cell receptor (beta chain) was carried out in a study of cytomegalovirus exposure and HLA in healthy donors. Study results and caveats: For most TCR sequences rarity was the rule, although some public TCRs occurred in many donors.

Sequencing was performed with immunoSEQ multiplex PCR; in TCRdb, only in-frame clones are kept and a portion is missing. The table records fewer than 350,000 clones, 70% to 90% of them present only once. As for this clone: Antigen specificity is unknown.

V was clipped by 0 bases and J by 3 bases, with 10 bases between them. This CDR3 spans 15 amino acids. Looked up from germline, CDR1 is SGHRS and CDR2 is YFSETQ. This chain links TRBV5-1 with TRBJ2-1; D not resolved. The source is a woman aged 18 to 35 in good health and CMV-seronegative. Sequenced input: PBMCs. Here the CDR3 DNA reads TGCGCCAGCAGCTTGGCGTTGACTGACTACAATGAGCAGTTCTTC. Translation gives CASSLALTDYNEQFF.